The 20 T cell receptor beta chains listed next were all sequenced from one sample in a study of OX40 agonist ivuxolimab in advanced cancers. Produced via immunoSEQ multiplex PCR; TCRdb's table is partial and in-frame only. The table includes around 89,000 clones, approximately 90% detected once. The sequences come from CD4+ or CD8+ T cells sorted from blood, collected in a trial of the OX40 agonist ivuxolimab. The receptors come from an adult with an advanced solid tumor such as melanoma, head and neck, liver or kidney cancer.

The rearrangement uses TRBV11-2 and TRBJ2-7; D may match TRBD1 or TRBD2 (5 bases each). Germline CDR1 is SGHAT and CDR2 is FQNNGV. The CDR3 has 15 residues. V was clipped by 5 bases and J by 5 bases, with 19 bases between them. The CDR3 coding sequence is TGTGCCAGCAGCCCATACCTAGGACGGGGCGACGAGCAGTACTTC. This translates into CASSPYLGRGDEQYF.

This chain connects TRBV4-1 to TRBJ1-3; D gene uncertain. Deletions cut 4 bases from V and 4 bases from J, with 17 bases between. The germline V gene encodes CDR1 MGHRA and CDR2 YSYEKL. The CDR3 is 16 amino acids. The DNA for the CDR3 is TGCGCCAGCAGCCCCCCTGGGAGGGAGATCGGAAACACCATATATTTT. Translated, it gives CASSPPGREIGNTIYF.

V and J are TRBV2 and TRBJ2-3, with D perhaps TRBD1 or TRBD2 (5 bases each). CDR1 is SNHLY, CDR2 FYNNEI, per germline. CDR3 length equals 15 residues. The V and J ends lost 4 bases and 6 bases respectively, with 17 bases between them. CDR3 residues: CASSGGSGFRDTQYF. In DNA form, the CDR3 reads TGTGCCAGCAGTGGGGGGTCCGGATTCCGGGATACGCAGTATTTT. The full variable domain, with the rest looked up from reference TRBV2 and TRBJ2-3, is EPEVTQTPSHQVTQMGQEVILRCVPISNHLYFYWYRQILGQKVEFLVSFYNNEISEKSEIFDDQFSVERPDGSNFTLKIRSTKLEDSAMYFCASSGGSGFRDTQYFGPGTRLTVL.

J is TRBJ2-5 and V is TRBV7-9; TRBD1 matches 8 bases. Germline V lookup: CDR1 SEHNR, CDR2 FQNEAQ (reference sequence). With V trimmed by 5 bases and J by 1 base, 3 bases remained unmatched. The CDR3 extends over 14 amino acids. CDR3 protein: CASSRTGTQETQYF. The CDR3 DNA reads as TGTGCCAGCAGCCGGACAGGGACCCAAGAGACCCAGTACTTC.

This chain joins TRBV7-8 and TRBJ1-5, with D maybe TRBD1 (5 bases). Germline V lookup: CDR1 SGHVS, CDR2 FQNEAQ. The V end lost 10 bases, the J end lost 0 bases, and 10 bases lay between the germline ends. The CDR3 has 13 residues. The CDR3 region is CATGTVSNQPQHF. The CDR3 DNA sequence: TGTGCCACCGGGACGGTTAGCAATCAGCCCCAGCATTTT.

The CDR3: CASSPSRLGTDTQYF. The CDR3 DNA sequence: TGTGCCAGCAGCCCCTCCCGACTGGGCACAGATACGCAGTATTTT. V gene TRBV2 combines with J gene TRBJ2-3; D is undetermined. The germline V gene encodes CDR1 SNHLY and CDR2 FYNNEI. The CDR3 runs to 15 residues. Trimming took 6 bases from V and 1 from J, leaving 14 bases between them. Full variable domain (outside the CDR3, taken from reference TRBV2 and TRBJ2-3): EPEVTQTPSHQVTQMGQEVILRCVPISNHLYFYWYRQILGQKVEFLVSFYNNEISEKSEIFDDQFSVERPDGSNFTLKIRSTKLEDSAMYFCASSPSRLGTDTQYFGPGTRLTVL.

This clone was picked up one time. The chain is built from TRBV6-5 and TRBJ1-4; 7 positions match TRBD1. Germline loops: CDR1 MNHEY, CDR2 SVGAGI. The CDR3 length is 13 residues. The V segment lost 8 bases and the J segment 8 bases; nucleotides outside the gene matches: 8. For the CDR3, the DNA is TGTGCCAGCGGGAAGACAGGGAGAGAAAAACTGTTTTTT. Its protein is CASGKTGREKLFF.

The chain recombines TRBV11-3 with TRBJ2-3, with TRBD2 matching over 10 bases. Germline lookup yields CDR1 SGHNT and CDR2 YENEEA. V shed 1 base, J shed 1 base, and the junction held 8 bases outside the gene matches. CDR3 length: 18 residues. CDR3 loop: CASSLVVGLAGGTDTQYF. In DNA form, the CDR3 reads TGTGCCAGCAGCTTAGTAGTCGGGCTAGCGGGGGGCACAGATACGCAGTATTTT.

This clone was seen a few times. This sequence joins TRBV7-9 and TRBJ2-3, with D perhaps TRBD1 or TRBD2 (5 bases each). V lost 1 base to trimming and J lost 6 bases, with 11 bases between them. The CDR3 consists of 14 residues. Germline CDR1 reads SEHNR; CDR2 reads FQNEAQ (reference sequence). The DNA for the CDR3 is TGTGCCAGCAGCTTAGAGGGGAGTAGGGATACGCAGTATTTT. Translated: CASSLEGSRDTQYF.

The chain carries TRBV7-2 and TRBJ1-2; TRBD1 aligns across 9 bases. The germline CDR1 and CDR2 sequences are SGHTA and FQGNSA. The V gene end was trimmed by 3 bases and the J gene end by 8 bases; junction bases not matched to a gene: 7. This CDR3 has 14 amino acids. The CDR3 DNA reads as TGTGCCAGCAGCTTTAGGGACAGGGCTCAGGGCTACACCTTC. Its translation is CASSFRDRAQGYTF.

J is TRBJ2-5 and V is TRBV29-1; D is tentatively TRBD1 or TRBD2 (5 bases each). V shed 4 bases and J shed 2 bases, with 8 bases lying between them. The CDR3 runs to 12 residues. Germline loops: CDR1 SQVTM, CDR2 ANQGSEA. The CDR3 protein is CSVGGRQETQYF. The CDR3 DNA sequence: TGCAGCGTTGGGGGACGGCAAGAGACCCAGTACTTC. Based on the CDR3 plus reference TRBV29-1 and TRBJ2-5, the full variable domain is SAVISQKPSRDICQRGTSLTIQCQVDSQVTMMFWYRQQPGQSLTLIATANQGSEATYESGFVIDKFPISRPNLTFSTLTVSNMSPEDSSIYLCSVGGRQETQYFGPGTRLLVL.

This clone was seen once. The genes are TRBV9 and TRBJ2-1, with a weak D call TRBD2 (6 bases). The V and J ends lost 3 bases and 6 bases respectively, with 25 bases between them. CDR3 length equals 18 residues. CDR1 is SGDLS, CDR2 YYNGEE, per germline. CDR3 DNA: TGTGCCAGCAGCGCATCCTTTACCGGCGCGGGGTTGGTCAATGAGCAGTTCTTC. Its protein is CASSASFTGAGLVNEQFF. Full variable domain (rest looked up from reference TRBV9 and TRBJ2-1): DSGVTQTPKHLITATGQRVTLRCSPRSGDLSVYWYQQSLDQGLQFLIQYYNGEERAKGNILERFSAQQFPDLHSELNLSSLELGDSALYFCASSASFTGAGLVNEQFFGPGTRLTVL.

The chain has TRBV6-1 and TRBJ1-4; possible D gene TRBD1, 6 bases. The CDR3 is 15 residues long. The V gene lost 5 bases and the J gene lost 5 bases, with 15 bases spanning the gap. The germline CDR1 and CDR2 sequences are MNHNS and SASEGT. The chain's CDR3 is CASSRRGDTNEKLFF. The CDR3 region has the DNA TGTGCCAGCAGTCGTCGAGGGGACACCAATGAAAAACTGTTTTTT.

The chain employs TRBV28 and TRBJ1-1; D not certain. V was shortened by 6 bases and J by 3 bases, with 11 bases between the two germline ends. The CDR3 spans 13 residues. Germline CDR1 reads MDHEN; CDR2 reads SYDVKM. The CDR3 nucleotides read TGTGCCAGCAGCCAGCTGACGGACACTGAAGCTTTCTTT. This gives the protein CASSQLTDTEAFF. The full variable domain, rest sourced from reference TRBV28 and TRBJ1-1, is DVKVTQSSRYLVKRTGEKVFLECVQDMDHENMFWYRQDPGLGLRLIYFSYDVKMKEKGDIPEGYSVSREKKERFSLILESASTNQTSMYLCASSQLTDTEAFFGQGTRLTVV.

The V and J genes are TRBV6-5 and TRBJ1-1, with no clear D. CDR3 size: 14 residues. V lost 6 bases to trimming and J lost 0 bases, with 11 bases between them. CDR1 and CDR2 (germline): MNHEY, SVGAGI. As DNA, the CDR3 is TGTGCCAGCAGCATTACTTCCATGAACACTGAAGCTTTCTTT. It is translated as CASSITSMNTEAFF.

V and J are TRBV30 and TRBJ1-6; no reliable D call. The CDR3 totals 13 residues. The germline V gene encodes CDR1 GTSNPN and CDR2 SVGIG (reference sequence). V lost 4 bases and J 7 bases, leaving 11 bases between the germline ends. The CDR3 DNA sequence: TGTGCCTGGAACATCCTAGGGAATTCACCCCTCCACTTT. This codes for CAWNILGNSPLHF.

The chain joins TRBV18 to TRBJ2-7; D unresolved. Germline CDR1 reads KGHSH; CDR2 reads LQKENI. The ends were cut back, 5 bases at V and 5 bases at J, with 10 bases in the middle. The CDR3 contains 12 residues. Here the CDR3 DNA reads TGTGCCAGCTCATTTATCCTCGACGAGCAGTACTTC. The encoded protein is CASSFILDEQYF.

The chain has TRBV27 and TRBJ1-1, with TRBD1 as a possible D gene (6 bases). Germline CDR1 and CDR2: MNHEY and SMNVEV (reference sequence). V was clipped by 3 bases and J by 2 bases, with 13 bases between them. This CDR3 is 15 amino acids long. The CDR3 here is CASSLIGGTNTEAFF. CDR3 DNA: TGTGCCAGCAGTTTGATAGGGGGGACTAACACTGAAGCTTTCTTT.

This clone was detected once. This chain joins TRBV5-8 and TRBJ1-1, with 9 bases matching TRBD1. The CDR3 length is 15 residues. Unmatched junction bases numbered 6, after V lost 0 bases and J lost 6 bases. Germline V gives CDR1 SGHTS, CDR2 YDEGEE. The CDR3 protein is CASSLADRGRPEAFF. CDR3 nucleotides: TGTGCCAGCAGCTTGGCCGACAGGGGGAGGCCTGAAGCTTTCTTT.

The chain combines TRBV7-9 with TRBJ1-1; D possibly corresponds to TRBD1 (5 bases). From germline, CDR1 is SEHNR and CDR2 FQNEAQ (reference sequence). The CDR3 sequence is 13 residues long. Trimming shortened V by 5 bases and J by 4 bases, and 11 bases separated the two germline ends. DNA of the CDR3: TGTGCCAGCAGCCGATCGGGGGGCACTGAAGCTTTCTTT. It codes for CASSRSGGTEAFF.